These 7 T cell receptor beta chains originate from one sample sequenced in a study of T cells after yellow fever vaccination (dated by TCRdb to the late 2010s). This sample's treatment or condition label indicates: live attenuated yellow fever vaccine strain. To prepare the library, 5' RACE was applied. Sequencer: Illumina HiSeq 2500. The public reads were reanalyzed by TCRdb: fastp trimming at Q25, MiXCR alignment, in-frame beta chains only. Identical CDR3 proteins give one entry, which carries the most common genes and DNA. This sample lists 350,000 to 450,000 distinct CDR3 sequences; around 6.5% were detected once. The biggest ten clones account for 15% of the sample. The sequencing used PBMCs, collected 5 days after the yellow fever booster vaccination. These receptors were obtained from a man aged 30 to 45 who received the YFV17D yellow fever vaccine.

The V and J genes are TRBV6-5 and TRBJ2-1, with 15 nucleotides matching TRBD2. This CDR3 has 17 amino acids. The V gene end was trimmed by 1 base and the J gene end by 4 bases; junction bases not matched to a gene: 2. Germline V gene sequence: CDR1 MNHEY, CDR2 SVGAGI. CDR3 nucleotides: TGTGCCAGCAGTTACTTCGGGACTAGCGGGGGGTACAATGAGCAGTTCTTC. Translating it yields CASSYFGTSGGYNEQFF.

A word on this clonotype: The CDR3 does not close with the conserved phenylalanine or tryptophan, likely indicating a read error. The chain combines TRBV27 with TRBJ1-4; no clear D. The length of the CDR3 is 14 residues. With 2 bases removed from V and 8 bases from J, the gap between germline ends came to 12 bases. CDR1 MNHEY and CDR2 SMNVEV come from the germline V gene (reference sequence). The CDR3: CASSLKAEGEKLFS. The CDR3 DNA is TGTGCCAGCAGTTTAAAAGCGGAAGGGGAAAAACTGTTTTCT.

This clonotype occurred many times. V is TRBV7-9 and J is TRBJ2-7; perhaps TRBD2 as D (5 bases). Germline-derived CDR1 and CDR2 are SEHNR and FQNEAQ (reference sequence). Trimming removed 8 bases from V and 6 bases from J, with 17 bases in between. This CDR3 is 13 amino acids long. The DNA for the CDR3 is TGTGCCAGCTCCCAAAGAGGGATGGCCGAGCAGTACTTC. Its protein is CASSQRGMAEQYF.

CDR3 nucleotides: TGCGCCAGCAGCCTTTACTCCGGGACCGGAGGGGATACGCAGTATTTT. Its translation: CASSLYSGTGGDTQYF. This chain connects TRBV5-1 to TRBJ2-3; D is perhaps TRBD2 (6 bases). CDR1 is SGHRS, CDR2 YFSETQ, per germline. V was cut by 4 bases and J by 6 bases, with 21 bases left in between. The CDR3 sequence is 16 residues long.

This clonotype was recorded many times. V and J are TRBV29-1 and TRBJ2-7, with D possibly being TRBD2 (6 bases). The CDR3 length is 11 residues. The V gene's germline CDR1 is SQVTM and CDR2 ANQGSEA. V lost 2 bases and J lost 11, with 13 bases in between. CDR3 loop: CSVELGGVEYF. The CDR3 coding sequence is TGCAGCGTTGAACTCGGCGGGGTCGAGTACTTC.

The chain joins TRBV28 to TRBJ2-7, with unresolved D. V was shortened by 3 bases and J by 1 base, with 13 bases between the two germline ends. Germline CDR1 and CDR2: MDHEN and SYDVKM. This CDR3 has 15 residues. The CDR3 is CASSFFRGTSYEQYF. The CDR3, as DNA: TGTGCCAGCAGTTTTTTTCGCGGCACTTCCTACGAGCAGTACTTC.

This clonotype showed up many times. The V gene is TRBV5-1, the J gene TRBJ2-5; perhaps TRBD2 as D (6 bases). The germline gives CDR1 SGHRS, CDR2 YFSETQ. V dropped 4 bases and J dropped 2 bases, with 15 bases sitting between them. The CDR3 runs to 15 residues. The CDR3 region is CASSPGWGGQETQYF. CDR3 sequence (DNA): TGCGCCAGCAGCCCAGGGTGGGGAGGACAAGAGACCCAGTACTTC. Supplemented by reference TRBV5-1 and TRBJ2-5, the full variable domain reads KAGVTQTPRYLIKTRGQQVTLSCSPISGHRSVSWYQQTPGQGLQFLFEYFSETQRNKGNFPGRFSGRQFSNSRSEMNVSTLELGDSALYLCASSPGWGGQETQYFGPGTRLLVL.